The present TCR beta chain was sequenced within a study of T-cell memory formation after mild COVID-19. Background on the study: The TCR clusters were mostly specific to one donor.

A note on this clonotype: No antigen is known for it.

Points from the study as a whole: Chiefly within CM and EM were the contracting CD4+ clones; CD8+ ones were within EMRA. Whether second-wave clones peaking at day 37 were SARS-CoV-2 specific went unconfirmed.

TCRdb recomputed calls from the 5' RACE reads with MiXCR, one row per CDR3 protein. This sample has 470,000 or so distinct CDR3 sequences, with around 25% found just once. The sequence was collected from an adult woman who had mild COVID-19 (a few samples of this study predate the infection). Cell type and time point are not known. Sequencing used PBMCs or a T cell subset sorted from them (not recorded which).

The chain's CDR3 is CSAKDPLAGVTYEQYF. Here the CDR3 DNA reads TGCAGTGCTAAAGACCCCTTAGCGGGGGTTACCTACGAGCAGTACTTC. The gene calls are TRBV20-1 and TRBJ2-7; 9 bases align to TRBD2. The V gene end was trimmed by 4 bases and the J gene end by 2 bases; junction bases not matched to a gene: 12. The CDR3 loop spans 16 amino acids. The germline gives CDR1 DFQATT, CDR2 SNEGSKA (reference sequence).